One sample yielded the 6 T cell receptor beta chains listed below, sequenced in a study of CD8 T cells in Susac syndrome. Reverse transcription of about 0.5 to 1 ug RNA used random hexamers. TCRdb reprocessed the immunoSEQ multiplex PCR reads with MiXCR, giving one entry per CDR3 protein. The sample includes roughly 190,000 distinct CDR3 sequences, roughly 94% of them seen just once. Sequenced: CD8+ T cells from PBMCs. The receptors were gathered from a human donor with Susac syndrome.

J is TRBJ2-7 and V is TRBV20-1, with 11 positions matching TRBD2. CDR1 DFQATT and CDR2 SNEGSKA come from the germline V gene (reference sequence). The ends lost 4 bases at V and 2 bases at J; junction bases unmatched: 7. The CDR3 extends over 15 amino acids. The CDR3 spells CSATPPGLAAYEQYF. Here the CDR3 DNA reads TGCAGTGCTACCCCACCGGGACTAGCGGCCTACGAGCAGTACTTC.

The chain has TRBV9 and TRBJ2-3; D gene ambiguous. V was clipped by 0 bases and J by 2 bases, with 13 bases between them. The CDR3 is 16 residues long. CDR1 SGDLS and CDR2 YYNGEE come from the germline V gene. CDR3 coding DNA: TGTGCCAGCAGCGTAGCTTTTTACGGTTACACAGATACGCAGTATTTT. It translates to CASSVAFYGYTDTQYF.

The chain is built from TRBV30 and TRBJ2-1; the D is unclear. Deletions cut 8 bases from V and 12 bases from J, with 20 bases between. The CDR3 loop spans 12 amino acids. Germline-derived CDR1 and CDR2 are GTSNPN and SVGIG (reference sequence). The CDR3 nucleotides read TGTGCCCTAGACCCCCGGACCGGGTGGCAGTTCTTC. As protein: CALDPRTGWQFF.

The gene calls are TRBV27 and TRBJ1-5, with D uncertain. Germline values: CDR1 MNHEY, CDR2 SMNVEV (reference sequence). Trimming left V 5 bases short and J 5 bases short, with 13 bases between. This CDR3 comprises 14 residues. This chain's CDR3 is CASSPGNDDQPQHF. The CDR3 bases are TGTGCCAGCAGTCCCGGGAATGATGATCAGCCCCAGCATTTT.

Here the CDR3 reads CASSKGLGNEKLFF. The DNA of the CDR3 is TGTGCCAGCAGTAAGGGTTTAGGAAATGAAAAACTGTTTTTT. V usage is TRBV12-3 or TRBV12-4 and J usage is TRBJ1-4, with D unresolved. V gave up 5 bases and J gave up 5 bases, with 12 bases separating them. There are 14 residues in the CDR3.

The gene calls are TRBV7-2 and TRBJ2-3, with 10 bases matching TRBD2. Germline CDR1 and CDR2: SGHTA and FQGNSA. The J segment lost 8 bases and the V segment lost 0 bases, leaving 11 bases of the junction unmatched. The CDR3 totals 17 residues. The CDR3 loop reads CASSLAASGGGDSTQYF. DNA for the CDR3: TGTGCCAGCAGCTTAGCCGCTAGCGGGGGTGGCGACAGTACGCAGTATTTT.